This T cell receptor (beta chain) was captured by sequencing in a study of cytomegalovirus exposure and HLA in healthy donors. Study-level findings and limits: Beyond CMV serostatus, there was no information to go on about immune exposure. Some V segments, including TRBV6-2 and TRBV6-3, were excluded as indistinguishable.

Both 60 Vbeta primers and 13 Jbeta primers went into the PCR. Original processing methods: Unique TCR beta chains numbered approximately 80 million in a later analysis, with roughly 10 million shared. Profiling relied on immunoSEQ multiplex PCR, and the TCRdb table lists in-frame clones only, not all of them. Clone size and V and J calls were adopted from that table, with D and trimming inferred from the DNA. The sample records under 110,000 clones, roughly 82% being singletons. This clone was found a few times. Its antigen remains unidentified. V was cut by 1 base and J by 7 bases, with 11 bases left in between. Per germline, CDR1 LGHNA and CDR2 YSLEER. The CDR3 consists of 15 residues.

The chain joins TRBV4-3 to TRBJ1-6; D remains unclear. Sample: PBMCs. The receptor comes from a man aged 50-60 years in good health and CMV-seronegative. For the CDR3, the DNA is TGCGCCAGCAGCCAAGTGTCCGGGTCGAATTCACCCCTCCACTTT. This gives the protein CASSQVSGSNSPLHF.